The clone carrying this T cell receptor (beta chain) has a single count. The record originates from a study of blood T cell repertoires in COVID-19. Study-wide background: Samples taken during acute and convalescent COVID-19 were collected in the United States, Italy and Spain. The analysed material was cDNA or gDNA that came from T cells, B-cell-depleted T cells, or PBMCs.

The germline CDR1 and CDR2 sequences are GTSNPN and SVGIG (reference sequence). The ends lost 4 bases at V and 7 bases at J; junction bases unmatched: 9. This CDR3 has 15 amino acids. In the authors' workflow: For nucleated cells, counts were estimated from reference gene primer amplification. The table came from immunoSEQ multiplex PCR; TCRdb's copy has only in-frame clones and leaves some out. The DNA was the basis for D and trimming; V, J and clone size are from that table. Counted here are 140,000 to 150,000 clones, 80% occurring once; the ten biggest clones make up 5%. This sequence joins TRBV30 and TRBJ1-4, with 10 bases fitting TRBD1. Sequencing was carried out using peripheral blood. The TCR originated in a woman in her forties or fifties with acute or convalescent COVID-19. DNA of the CDR3: TGTGCCTGGACTTTCTCGACAGGGGGCGGTGAAAAACTGTTTTTT. Protein product: CAWTFSTGGGEKLFF.